The clone carrying this T cell receptor (beta chain) was seen many times. Its cognate antigen is unknown. J was trimmed by 6 bases and V by 5 bases; bases with no gene match: 5. The CDR3 is 13 amino acids. Germline CDR1 and CDR2: MNHNS and SASEGT. The entry originates in a study of response to subunit inactivated influenza vaccine. Study results and caveats: It was suggested by the authors that few new T cells are recruited by each seasonal influenza vaccination.

TCRdb processed the RT-PCR reads anew with MiXCR; each CDR3 protein has one entry. The sample lists about half a million distinct CDR3 sequences, 9.5% to 12% seen once, with roughly 12% in the top ten. V is TRBV6-1 and J is TRBJ2-7; 9 bases line up with TRBD2. The sample consisted of PBMCs from blood, taken roughly 48 days after vaccination. This receptor was identified in a man aged 45-65 years who received an inactivated influenza vaccine. CDR3 sequence: CASSPGLAAEQYF. CDR3 DNA sequence: TGTGCCAGCAGTCCGGGACTAGCCGCCGAGCAGTACTTC.